The clone carrying this T cell receptor beta chain was seen only a few times. Its antigen is not known. Unique molecular identifiers featured in how the TCRbeta library was prepared. Via MiXCR, TCRdb re-called the PCR reads, giving one row per CDR3 protein. In the table there are around 580,000 distinct CDR3 sequences, under 30% of which are singletons. This sample is drawn from a study of T-cell reconstitution after alpha-beta-depleted transplantation in children. Study conclusions and caveats: Several hundred graft clones that had expanded were reportedly the source of alpha-beta T cells about two months after transplant. Surviving thymic progenitors and recipient T cells were the source of high TCRbeta diversity at day 60 in some patients.

The TCR originated in a boy in the first two years of life who had a stem cell transplant for acute myeloid leukemia, so the T cells may come from the graft donor. The material was PBMCs, mostly from graft donor cells, obtained 360 days after TCRalphabeta/CD19-depleted stem cell transplant.

DNA for the CDR3: TGTGCCAGCAGTTTCGGGGGTTCTAGTACGGAGCAGTTCTTC. Amino acids: CASSFGGSSTEQFF. This chain uses TRBV27 with TRBJ2-1; TRBD2 might be the D (6 bases). There are 14 residues in the CDR3. The V end lost 3 bases, the J end lost 10 bases, and 16 bases lay between the germline ends. The germline V gene encodes CDR1 MNHEY and CDR2 SMNVEV (reference sequence).